What follows describes a single T cell receptor beta chain. These data belong to a study of blood T cell repertoires in COVID-19. Study overall: PBMCs, B-cell-depleted T cells, or T cells were the source of the cDNA or gDNA that made up the material.

The table came from immunoSEQ multiplex PCR; TCRdb's copy has only in-frame clones and leaves some out. The table lists fewer than 250,000 clones, 70% to 90% of them singletons. CDR1 MNHNS and CDR2 SASEGT come from the germline V gene. The CDR3 loop spans 13 amino acids. Deletions cut 3 bases from V and 7 bases from J, with 10 bases between. The chain links TRBV6-1 to TRBJ1-5, with a possible D match to TRBD1 (5 bases). This TCR was sampled from a man aged 55 to 70 with acute or convalescent COVID-19. Sequencing was done on a sample of peripheral blood. CDR3 nucleotides: TGTGCCAGCAGTGACAGGGAAACCCAGCCCCAGCATTTT. Its translation: CASSDRETQPQHF.